The entry below describes one TCR beta chain. At least ten counts were recorded for this clonotype. This clone's antigen is unknown. No much larger clone is present one base from it, and per-base qualities are unavailable. This sample is part of a study of T cell repertoires in cytomegalovirus infection (dated by TCRdb to 2018 to 2020). Background on the whole study: Because public TCR beta signatures pointed to carriage of CMV infection together with the matching HLA type, the HLA type of each donor mattered for the analysis.

The instrument given in TCRdb is Illumina HiSeq 1500. The public sequencing data were trimmed at Q25 with fastp and processed into clonotypes with MiXCR by TCRdb, which kept only in-frame beta chains. Rows with a matching CDR3 protein are joined into one entry that keeps the most common DNA and genes. Within this sample are 300,000 to 400,000 distinct CDR3 sequences, with 8% to 10% of them counted one time only. Clones ranked in the top ten supply 4.3% of the sample. Taken from the germline V gene, the CDR1 and CDR2 loops are SGHVS and FNYEAQ. Measured from the cysteine to the phenylalanine, the CDR3 is 15 residues long. The read is trimmed to its CDR3 DNA, 45 bases read in frame from base 1. V lost 5 bases and J lost 6 bases, and the count of bases not matched to a germline gene is 12. Results the study describes overall, beyond this receptor: The ex vivo response was dominated by HLA-C-restricted CMV-specific TCR beta clonotypes, which also provided the single most frequent clonotype in two of eight donors. Cumulative frequency of public TCR beta family members discriminated carriers of CMV infection plus the relevant HLA type in this cohort and an independent 352-donor cohort.

The sequenced material came from PBMCs. The TCR sequence derives from a human donor in good health (CMV status not recorded). Some clones in this sample may be carry-over from other donors' samples. The chain uses TRBV7-6 and TRBJ2-7, with TRBD1 identical over 8 junction bases. In nucleotide form, the sequence is TGTGCCAGCAGCCAAGTGAGACAGGGGTCGGGCGAGCAGTACTTC. Its protein product is CASSQVRQGSGEQYF. Full variable domain (CDR3 extended with the reference TRBV7-6 and TRBJ2-7 proteins): GAGVSQSPRYKVTKRGQDVALRCDPISGHVSLYWYRQALGQGPEFLTYFNYEAQQDKSGLPNDRFSAERPEGSISTLTIQRTEQRDSAMYRCASSQVRQGSGEQYFGPGTRLTVT.